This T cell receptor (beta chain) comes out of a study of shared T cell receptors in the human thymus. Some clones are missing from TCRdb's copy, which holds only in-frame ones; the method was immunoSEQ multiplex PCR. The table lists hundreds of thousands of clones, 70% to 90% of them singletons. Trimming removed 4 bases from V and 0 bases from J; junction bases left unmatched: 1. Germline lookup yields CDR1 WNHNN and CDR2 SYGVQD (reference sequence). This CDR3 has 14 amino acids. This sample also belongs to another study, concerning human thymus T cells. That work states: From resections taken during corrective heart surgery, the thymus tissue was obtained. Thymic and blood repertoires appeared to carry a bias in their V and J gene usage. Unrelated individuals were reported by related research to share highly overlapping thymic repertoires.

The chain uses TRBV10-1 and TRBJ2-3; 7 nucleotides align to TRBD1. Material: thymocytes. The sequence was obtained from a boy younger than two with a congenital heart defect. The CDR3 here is CASSADRSTDTQYF. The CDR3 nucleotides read TGCGCCAGCAGTGCGGACAGGAGCACAGATACGCAGTATTTT.